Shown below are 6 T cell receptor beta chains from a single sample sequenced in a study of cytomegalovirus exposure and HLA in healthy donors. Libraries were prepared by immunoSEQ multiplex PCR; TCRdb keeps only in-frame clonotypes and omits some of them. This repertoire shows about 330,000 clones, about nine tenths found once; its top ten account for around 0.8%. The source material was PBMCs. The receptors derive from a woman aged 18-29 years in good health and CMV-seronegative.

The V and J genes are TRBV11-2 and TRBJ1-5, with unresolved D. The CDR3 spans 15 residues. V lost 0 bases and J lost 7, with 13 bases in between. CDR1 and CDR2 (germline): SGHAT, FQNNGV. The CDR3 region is CASSLDLGRNQPQHF. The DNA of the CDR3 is TGTGCCAGCAGCTTAGATCTAGGCCGGAACCAGCCCCAGCATTTT.

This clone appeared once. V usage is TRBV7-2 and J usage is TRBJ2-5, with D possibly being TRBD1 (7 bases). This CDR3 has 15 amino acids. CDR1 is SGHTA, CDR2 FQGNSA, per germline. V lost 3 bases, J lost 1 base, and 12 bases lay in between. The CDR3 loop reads CASSFSRGVQETQYF. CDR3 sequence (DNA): TGTGCCAGCAGCTTTTCCAGGGGGGTCCAAGAGACCCAGTACTTC. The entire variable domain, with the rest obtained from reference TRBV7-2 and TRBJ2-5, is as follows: GAGVSQSPSNKVTEKGKDVELRCDPISGHTALYWYRQSLGQGLEFLIYFQGNSAPDKSGLPSDRFSAERTGGSVSTLTIQRTQQEDSAVYLCASSFSRGVQETQYFGPGTRLLVL.

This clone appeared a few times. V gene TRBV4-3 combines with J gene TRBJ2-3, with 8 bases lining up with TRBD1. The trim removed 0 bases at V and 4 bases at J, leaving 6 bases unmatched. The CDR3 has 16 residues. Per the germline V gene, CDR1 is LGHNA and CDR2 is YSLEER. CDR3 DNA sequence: TGCGCCAGCAGCCAAGATGTGTCACAGGGGGCAGATACGCAGTATTTT. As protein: CASSQDVSQGADTQYF.

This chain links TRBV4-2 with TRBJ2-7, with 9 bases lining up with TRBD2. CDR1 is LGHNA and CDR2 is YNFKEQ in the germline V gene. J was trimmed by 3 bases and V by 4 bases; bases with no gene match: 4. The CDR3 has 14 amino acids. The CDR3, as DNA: TGTGCCAGCAGCCCCAGCGGGGGGCACTACGAGCAGTACTTC. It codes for CASSPSGGHYEQYF.

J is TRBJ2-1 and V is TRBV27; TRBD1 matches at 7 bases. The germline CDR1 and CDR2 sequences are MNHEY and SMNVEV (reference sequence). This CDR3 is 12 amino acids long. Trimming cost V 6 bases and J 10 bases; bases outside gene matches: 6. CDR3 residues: CASSPDRDEQFF. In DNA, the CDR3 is TGTGCCAGCAGCCCAGACAGGGACGAGCAGTTCTTC.

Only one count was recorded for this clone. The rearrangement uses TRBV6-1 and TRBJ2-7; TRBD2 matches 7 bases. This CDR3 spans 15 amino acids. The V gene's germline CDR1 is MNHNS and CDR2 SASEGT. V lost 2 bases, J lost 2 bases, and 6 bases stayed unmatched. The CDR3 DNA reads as TGTGCCAGCAGTGAACCTTGGGAGGGGACCTACGAGCAGTACTTC. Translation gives CASSEPWEGTYEQYF.